This TCR beta chain was sequenced for a study of sequential checkpoint blockade in melanoma. Findings of the study overall: Pretreatment TIL clonality tracked with response in the nivolumab-first arm.

Regarding treatment: randomized to nivolumab then ipilimumab (arm A) or the reverse (arm B). The V end lost 7 bases, the J end lost 6 bases, and 13 bases lay between the germline ends. Germline CDR1 MNHGY, CDR2 SAAAGT. This CDR3 contains 13 residues. TCRdb's table, derived via immunoSEQ multiplex PCR, lists solely in-frame clones and lacks some. The repertoire holds approximately 2,400 clones, with approximately 21% as singletons. This clone was counted between two and nine times. What it binds is unknown. Sequencing used tumor tissue (inferred from file names), obtained from a patient given nivolumab and ipilimumab in sequence. This clonotype was obtained from a human donor with melanoma. J is TRBJ2-1 and V is TRBV6-8; TRBD1 is a possible D gene (6 bases). CDR3 residues: CASTPRGINEQFF. The CDR3 DNA reads TGTGCCAGCACCCCGAGGGGGATCAATGAGCAGTTCTTC.